This T cell receptor beta chain was recovered during a study of cytomegalovirus exposure and HLA in healthy donors. Study in general: The use of the same platform for the 90 to 150 validation repertoires and the approximately 730 first-cohort repertoires was reported by a later analysis. Regarding the study as a whole: Later, an analysis found that TCR clusters from the first cohort tended to co-occur in the 90 to 150 validation repertoires. Altogether, 170 or so TCR beta chains were recorded as cytomegalovirus-associated.

CDR1 is SNHLY, CDR2 FYNNEI, per germline. The CDR3 length is 13 residues. Trimming pared 7 bases from V and 11 bases from J, leaving 20 bases between. Data came from immunoSEQ multiplex PCR; TCRdb stores just in-frame clones and leaves some out. Among about 44,000 clones listed, approximately 93% were seen once. For this clone: Its cognate antigen is unknown.

The chain recombines TRBV2 with TRBJ1-1; no firm D call. The sample was PBMCs. The TCR comes from a woman between 18 and 30 years old in good health and CMV-seronegative. CDR3 amino acids: CASKETTAGPAFF. The DNA for the CDR3 is TGTGCCAGCAAAGAAACAACCGCGGGCCCGGCTTTCTTT.